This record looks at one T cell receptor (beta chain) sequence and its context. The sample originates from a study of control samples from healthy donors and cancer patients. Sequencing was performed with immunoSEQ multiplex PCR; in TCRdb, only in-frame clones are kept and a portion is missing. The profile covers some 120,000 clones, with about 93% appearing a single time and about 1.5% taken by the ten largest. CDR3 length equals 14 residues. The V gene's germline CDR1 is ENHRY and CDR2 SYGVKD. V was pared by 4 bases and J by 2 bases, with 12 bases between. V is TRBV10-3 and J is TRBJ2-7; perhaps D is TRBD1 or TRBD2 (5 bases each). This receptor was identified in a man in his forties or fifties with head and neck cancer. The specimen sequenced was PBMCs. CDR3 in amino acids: CAISGRGATYEQYF. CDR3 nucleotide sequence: TGTGCCATCAGTGGGAGAGGGGCCACCTACGAGCAGTACTTC.